Listed here is a single T cell receptor beta chain. The data originate from a study of blood T cell repertoires in COVID-19. Study summary: Acute-phase and convalescent COVID-19 samples originated in the United States, Italy and Spain.

V lost 6 bases, J lost 2 bases, and 21 bases lay in between. CDR3 length: 17 residues. Germline loops: CDR1 WSHSY, CDR2 SAAADI. Per the original data handling: Reference gene primer amplification gave estimated nucleated cell counts. Here immunoSEQ multiplex PCR was the method, and the copy in TCRdb shows in-frame clones only, minus some. The V and J calls and clone size are taken from that table; D and trimming were inferred from the DNA. The data hold 95,000 to 100,000 clones, with about 80% observed a single time. The TCR was taken from a man between 65 and 85 years old with acute or convalescent COVID-19. Input material: peripheral blood. V usage is TRBV10-2 and J usage is TRBJ2-3, with D perhaps matching TRBD2 (6 bases). As DNA, the CDR3 is TGCGCCAGCAGGCCTGGGCATAGCGGAGCAGTCACAGATACGCAGTATTTT. This encodes CASRPGHSGAVTDTQYF.